A selection of T cell receptor beta chains follows, all from one sample in a study of OX40 agonist ivuxolimab in advanced cancers. Sequenced by immunoSEQ multiplex PCR; TCRdb stores in-frame clones only, minus some. The repertoire holds some 150,000 clones, with about 93% as singletons. The specimen comprised CD4+ or CD8+ T cells sorted from blood, sampled in a trial of the OX40 agonist ivuxolimab. These receptors were collected from an adult with an advanced solid tumor such as melanoma, head and neck, liver or kidney cancer. CDR3s include the opening cysteine and the closing phenylalanine or tryptophan. D genes are given only for firm matches. Size values are once, few and many counts, or a class for expanded clones, and some rows have none.

v_gene,abundance,j_gene,d_gene,CDR3nt,CDR3aa
TRBV19,.,TRBJ2-1,TRBD2,TGTGCCAGTAGTCCACAAGCGGGGGGGCAAAGCATGCAGTACAATGAGCAGTTCTTC,CASSPQAGGQSMQYNEQFF
TRBV7-9,.,TRBJ2-7,.,TGTGCCAGCAGCCCGACTAGTTACAGTTACGAGCAGTACTTC,CASSPTSYSYEQYF
TRBV28,.,TRBJ2-7,TRBD2,TGTGCCAGCAGTTTATTTCGACTAGCGGGAGGGCCCTACGAGCAGTACTTC,CASSLFRLAGGPYEQYF
TRBV5-1,.,TRBJ1-4,.,TGCGCCAGCAGCCGTGACATGGTAGAGGAAAAACTGTTTTTT,CASSRDMVEEKLFF
TRBV4-3,.,TRBJ1-2,.,TGCGCCAGCAGCCAAGATCACGGCCTCAATAACTATGGCTACACCTTC,CASSQDHGLNNYGYTF
TRBV27,.,TRBJ2-4,.,TGTGCCAGCAGTCCGAGCCGTTTCCGGCTTTGGGTGTACTTC,CASSPSRFRLWVYF
TRBV4-3,.,TRBJ2-3,TRBD1,TGCGCCAGCAGCCACCGCTTAGGGACAGGAGGAGGAGATACGCAGTATTTT,CASSHRLGTGGGDTQYF
TRBV5-1,few,TRBJ2-1,.,TGCGCCAGCAGACCCCTACAGGGCAGCTCCTACAATGAGCAGTTCTTC,CASRPLQGSSYNEQFF
TRBV7-2,.,TRBJ1-3,.,TGTGCCAGCAGCTTAGGTGTCGGGAGCTCTGGAAACACCATATATTTT,CASSLGVGSSGNTIYF
TRBV9,.,TRBJ2-2,.,TGTGCCAGCAGCGCCCGGTGGGGCAGAGACACCGGGGAGCTGTTTTTT,CASSARWGRDTGELFF
TRBV27,once,TRBJ2-2,TRBD1,TGTGCCAGCAGAGGTAGGCAGGGGGTCCCCGGGGAGCTGTTTTTT,CASRGRQGVPGELFF
TRBV7-2,once,TRBJ1-2,.,TGTGCCAGCAGCTTAGGGACCCCCGTGGGTGGCTACACCTTC,CASSLGTPVGGYTF
TRBV5-1,.,TRBJ1-3,.,TGCGCCTATTCTCCTCGGGACACGAAGGCTGGAAACACCATATATTTT,CAYSPRDTKAGNTIYF
TRBV9,.,TRBJ2-2,.,TGTGCCAGCAGCGTATCCCTAAAGGGGAACACCGGGGAGCTGTTTTTT,CASSVSLKGNTGELFF
TRBV6-5,.,TRBJ2-2,.,TGTGCCAGCAGGCACCCCAGGGGGGCAACCGGGGAGCTGTTTTTT,CASRHPRGATGELFF
TRBV28,.,TRBJ2-7,.,TGTGCCAGCAGCTCCAGGGATATCTACGAGCAGTACTTC,CASSSRDIYEQYF
TRBV7-8,.,TRBJ2-7,TRBD1,TGTGCCAGCAGCTTTTTTACGGGACAGAACTCCTACGAGCAGTACTTC,CASSFFTGQNSYEQYF
TRBV7-2,.,TRBJ2-7,TRBD1,TGTGCCAGCAGGGCGGACAGGGGGCGCTTCTACGAGCAGTACTTC,CASRADRGRFYEQYF
TRBV9,.,TRBJ1-3,.,TGTGCCAGCAGCGTAGGGGGAAGGGGCTCTGGAAACACCATATATTTT,CASSVGGRGSGNTIYF
TRBV19,.,TRBJ2-7,TRBD2,TGTGCCAGTAGTCGGGGGACTAGCGGGAGCTACGAGCAGTACTTC,CASSRGTSGSYEQYF
TRBV4-3,.,TRBJ2-1,TRBD1,TGCGCCAGCAGCCAAGCACAGGGGGTCGGCAATGAGCAGTTCTTC,CASSQAQGVGNEQFF
TRBV18,.,TRBJ2-5,.,TGTGCCAGCTCACGGACCGCGGGGACAGAGACCCAGTACTTC,CASSRTAGTETQYF